This T cell receptor beta chain was captured by sequencing in a study of T cells after yellow fever vaccination (dated by TCRdb to 2018 to 2020). Study-level background: Libraries from fractions with low cell numbers were prepared with the SMART-Seq v4 Ultra Low Input RNA kit. To follow T-cell clones before and after both primary and booster YFV17D yellow fever vaccination, bulk TCR alpha and beta repertoires underwent longitudinal sequencing. The cohort comprised two healthy male donors, one aged 18 to 30 and one aged 30 to 40 years. Blood samples were taken at several timepoints before and after primary and secondary immunization, and bulk PBMC replicates and cell subsets were isolated. The paper's findings and limits, for the study overall: The secondary T-cell response was found to be weaker but faster than the primary response, with a peak reached on day 5 rather than on day 15. A small share of clonotypes was detected in both CD4 and CD8 compartments, with the overlap likely arising from convergent recombination. Computational filtering was needed because FACS-sorted repertoires could contain abundant contaminating clonotypes from the bulk population. Because only a couple of donors were included in the study, the extent to which the findings can be generalized is limited. After the booster, most of the clones that had expanded following primary vaccination were detected again (roughly 97% of CD4 and 80% to 90% of CD8), which suggests that memory was broadly maintained.

TCR cDNA was synthesized by 5'RACE template switching, which introduced a universal primer site and unique molecular identifiers. Priming of cDNA synthesis was performed from both the TCR alpha and TCR beta constant segments. Library amplification used two PCR steps, and the second PCR step added sample barcodes and sequencing adapters. Sequencing of the libraries was done on either Illumina HiSeq 2500 (2x100 bp) or NovaSeq (2x150 bp). On the authors' methods: MIGEC was used to demultiplex reads and collapse the reads into UMI consensus sequences, and MiXCR was used for V(D)J alignment. Vaccine-responding clonotypes were identified with edgeR using replicate PBMC samples, with FDR below 0.01 and a log2 fold change above 5 up to day 15 being required. Each bulk clonotype received a CD4 or CD8 identity based on whether the sequenced CD4 or CD8 repertoire contained that clonotype at higher abundance. In-frame beta chains were kept once TCRdb had trimmed the public reads at Q25 with fastp and called clones with MiXCR. Rows are unified per CDR3 protein, each entry keeping the most common DNA and genes. Here the V and J calls rest on TCRdb's processing, not on the authors' analysis. The sample table records some 600,000 distinct CDR3 sequences; about a sixth of these occur just once. Together, the top ten hold 15% to 20% of the sample.

About this clonotype: The antigen this receptor binds is unknown. Within one base of it there is no much larger clone, and no base qualities were kept.

From the germline V gene, CDR1 is SQVTM and CDR2 is ANQGSEA. V and J lose 3 bases and 0 bases, and a span of 13 bases separates them. Measured from the cysteine to the phenylalanine, the CDR3 is 15 residues long. The retained sequence is limited to the CDR3, 45 bases, with the frame set at the first base. Explained via the paper, the treatment or condition label denotes: live attenuated yellow fever vaccine strain. At each blood-draw timepoint, two biological replicates of bulk PBMCs were collected. PBMCs were isolated from peripheral blood using a standard Ficoll-Paque protocol. TriZol was used to extract RNA from bulk PBMCs, from CD4 and CD8 fractions, and from dextramer-positive and dextramer-negative fractions.

The sample consisted of PBMCs, taken 4 to 6 days after the first yellow fever vaccination. This receptor was identified in a man aged 18 to 30 who received the YFV17D yellow fever vaccine. The rearrangement joined TRBV29-1 to TRBJ2-3, with a weak D call of TRBD2 (6 bases match). The encoded CDR3 is CSVDFGGKSTDTQYF. The DNA sequence follows: TGCAGCGTTGATTTCGGGGGAAAGAGCACAGATACGCAGTATTTT.